The source of this T cell receptor (beta chain) is a study of shared clonotypes between healthy human individuals. This table comes from immunoSEQ multiplex PCR, and its TCRdb copy is limited to in-frame clones, with some not included. This table holds about 2.4 million clones, approximately 93% found once. CDR1 is MDHEN and CDR2 is SYDVKM in the germline V gene. With 3 bases clipped from V and 4 bases from J, the junction kept 20 bases outside the gene matches. The CDR3 consists of 20 residues. V usage is TRBV28 and J usage is TRBJ2-7; 11 bases are a match to TRBD2. This sequence was found in a man between 18 and 35 years old in good health. Some clones in this sample may be carry-over from other donors' samples. Source material: naive CD4+ T cells from PBMCs. Described subset: CD45RA+ positively selected. CDR3 in amino acids: CASSFPRTGRLAGGLYEQYF. The CDR3 DNA reads TGTGCCAGCAGTTTCCCCCGGACAGGGCGTTTAGCGGGAGGGCTTTACGAGCAGTACTTC.